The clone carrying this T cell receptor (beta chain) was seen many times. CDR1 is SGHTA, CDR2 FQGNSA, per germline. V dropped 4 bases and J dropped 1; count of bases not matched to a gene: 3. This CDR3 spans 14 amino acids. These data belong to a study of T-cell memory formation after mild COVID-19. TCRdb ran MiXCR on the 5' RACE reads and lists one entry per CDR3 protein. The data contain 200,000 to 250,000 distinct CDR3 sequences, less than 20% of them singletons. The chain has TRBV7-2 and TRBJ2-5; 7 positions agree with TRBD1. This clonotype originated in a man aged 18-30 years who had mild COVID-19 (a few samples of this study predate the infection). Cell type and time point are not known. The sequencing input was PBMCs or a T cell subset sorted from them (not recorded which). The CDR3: CASSSTGSQETQYF. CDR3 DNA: TGTGCCAGCAGCTCGACAGGGTCCCAAGAGACCCAGTACTTC.